Here is one T cell receptor (beta chain) with its context. The same CDR3 is also encoded by other DNA sequences in this sample. The data are from a study of blood T cell repertoires in COVID-19. Germline lookup yields CDR1 SGHRS and CDR2 YFSETQ. Deletions cut 3 bases from V and 3 bases from J, with 6 bases between. There are 12 residues in the CDR3. Enrollment of patients from Seattle took place during active infection, with longitudinal follow-up. Original processing methods: Amplification of reference gene primers provided the estimated nucleated cell counts. Measured with immunoSEQ multiplex PCR; TCRdb has only the in-frame clones, and not every one. That table supplies the V and J calls and clone size; D and trimming were determined from the DNA. The repertoire holds about 480,000 clones, with approximately 91% as singletons.

The TCR originated in a woman aged 45-60 years with COVID-19, enrolled during active disease. Source material: peripheral blood. The V call is TRBV5-1, the J call TRBJ1-2, with a tentative D call TRBD1 (6 bases). CDR3: CASSSGDYGYTF. Written as DNA, the CDR3 is TGCGCCAGCAGCTCAGGGGACTATGGCTACACCTTC.